The source of this T cell receptor beta chain is a study of response to subunit inactivated influenza vaccine. The study's findings and limits: Only a handful of new T cells, the authors suggested, are recruited with each seasonal influenza vaccination.

The CDR3 spans 13 residues. Trimming took 2 bases from V and 4 from J, leaving 9 bases between them. Germline values: CDR1 SGHDT, CDR2 YYEEEE. TCRdb analysed the RT-PCR reads with MiXCR anew, one entry per CDR3 protein. This table has roughly 700,000 distinct CDR3 sequences, about 15% appearing once. Turning to this clonotype: The antigen is undetermined.

The chain is built from TRBV5-6 and TRBJ2-5; D may match TRBD1 or TRBD2 (5 bases each). Sequenced here: PBMCs from blood, sampled around 15 days before vaccination. The receptor was derived from a man between 45 and 60 years old who received an inactivated influenza vaccine. CDR3 sequence: CASSFSGTETQYF. CDR3 nucleotides: TGTGCCAGCAGCTTTTCAGGGACAGAGACCCAGTACTTC.